A single sample is the source of the 23 T cell receptor beta chains below, sequenced in a study of blood T cell repertoires in COVID-19. The method was immunoSEQ multiplex PCR; TCRdb's version includes in-frame clones alone and lacks a portion of them. The table lists roughly 200,000 clones, 80% to 90% of them singletons, with about 9.3% in the top ten. Source material: PBMCs or T cells enriched from blood (not recorded which). The receptors here all came from a man between 18 and 35 years old with acute COVID-19.

V is TRBV5-5 and J is TRBJ2-7, with TRBD2 identical over 9 bases. V lost 2 bases to trimming and J lost 7 bases; unmatched junction nucleotides: 7. The CDR3 runs 14 residues. CDR1 is SGHKS and CDR2 is YYEKEE in the germline V gene (reference sequence). The CDR3 nucleotides are TGTGCCAGCAGCTTCGGTAGCGGGAGTGGGGAGCAGTACTTC. This codes for CASSFGSGSGEQYF.

CDR3 amino acids: CASRSQGTEQYF. In DNA form, the CDR3 reads TGTGCCAGCAGATCTCAGGGAACCGAGCAGTACTTC. The rearrangement links TRBV2 to TRBJ2-7; weak D call: TRBD1 (5 bases). Germline V gene data show CDR1 as SNHLY and CDR2 as FYNNEI. V was trimmed by 6 bases and J by 6 bases, leaving 12 bases between them. The CDR3 length is 12 residues.

This clone occurred many times. The chain has TRBV28 and TRBJ1-1; unclear D gene. Germline CDR1 MDHEN, CDR2 SYDVKM. With 6 bases removed from V and 0 bases from J, the gap between germline ends came to 14 bases. The CDR3 has 15 amino acids. CDR3 sequence reads: CASSKGGWVNTEAFF. The DNA for the CDR3 is TGTGCCAGCAGCAAGGGAGGATGGGTGAACACTGAAGCTTTCTTT.

The chain uses TRBV14 and TRBJ2-6, with D possibly TRBD2 on 7 matching bases. CDR1 and CDR2 (germline): SGHDN, FVKESK. Trimming left V 1 base short and J 2 bases short, with 18 bases between. This CDR3 is 19 amino acids long. The CDR3 sequence is CASSQGPNRDYTGANVLTF. CDR3 nucleotide sequence: TGTGCCAGCAGCCAAGGTCCGAACAGGGACTATACTGGGGCCAACGTCCTGACTTTC.

This chain links TRBV4-2 with TRBJ2-4; 8 bases map to TRBD1. The CDR3 is 17 residues long. Trimming took 0 bases from V and 2 from J; bases not matched to a gene: 6. Germline CDR1 is LGHNA and CDR2 is YNFKEQ. CDR3 in DNA: TGTGCCAGCAGCCAAGATGTACAGGGGGAGTCCAAAAACATTCAGTACTTC. Its protein product is CASSQDVQGESKNIQYF.

The chain uses TRBV7-3 and TRBJ1-6, with D possibly being TRBD1 (5 bases). Germline loops: CDR1 SGHTA, CDR2 FQGTGA. Trimming cost V 5 bases and J 5 bases, with 7 bases left between them. The CDR3 is 13 amino acids. In nucleotides, the CDR3 is TGTGCCAGCAGCGAGACAGATAATTCACCCCTCCACTTT. It translates to CASSETDNSPLHF.

The chain couples TRBV14 to TRBJ2-2, with D hard to call. Germline V CDR1 and CDR2: SGHDN, FVKESK. With 1 base removed from V and 10 bases from J, the gap between germline ends came to 7 bases. CDR3 length: 12 amino acids. CDR3: CASSQVTPELFF. Written as DNA, the CDR3 is TGTGCCAGCAGCCAAGTGACTCCGGAGCTGTTTTTT.

The V and J genes are TRBV4-2 and TRBJ2-1; D is ambiguous. The CDR3 contains 16 residues. Germline values: CDR1 LGHNA, CDR2 YNFKEQ. Trimming took 2 bases from V and 2 from J, leaving 13 bases between them. The CDR3 is CASSQTVSLPYNEQFF. The CDR3 coding sequence is TGTGCCAGCAGCCAAACGGTCTCCCTACCCTACAATGAGCAGTTCTTC.

This clone was detected only once. The J gene is TRBJ2-1, the V gene TRBV10-1, with TRBD2 identical over 11 bases. This CDR3 has 15 amino acids. Unmatched junction bases numbered 4, after V lost 4 bases and J lost 5 bases. Germline V gives CDR1 WNHNN, CDR2 SYGVQD (reference sequence). This chain's CDR3 is CASSAGTSGDNEQFF. The CDR3 region has the DNA TGCGCCAGCAGTGCCGGGACTAGCGGCGACAATGAGCAGTTCTTC.

This chain connects TRBV9 to TRBJ2-2; D might be TRBD2 (6 bases). The CDR3 has 16 amino acids. V was shortened by 0 bases and J by 8 bases, with 17 bases between the two germline ends. Germline CDR1 reads SGDLS; CDR2 reads YYNGEE. The CDR3 region is CASSVDGHTRGGELFF. In nucleotides, the CDR3 is TGTGCCAGCAGCGTAGATGGTCACACGCGGGGAGGGGAGCTGTTTTTT.

The chain employs TRBV29-1 and TRBJ2-3, with TRBD2 identical over 13 bases. The CDR3 contains 13 residues. Germline CDR1 is SQVTM and CDR2 is ANQGSEA. The CDR3 nucleotides are TGCAGTGCCGGGACTAGCGGGATTGATACGCAGTATTTT. Its translation is CSAGTSGIDTQYF.

The chain uses TRBV4-3 and TRBJ2-5; D is perhaps TRBD1 (6 bases). V lost 0 bases, J lost 5 bases, and 16 bases lay in between. Germline V lookup: CDR1 LGHNA, CDR2 YSLEER. The CDR3 runs 16 residues. CDR3 DNA: TGCGCCAGCAGCCAAGACAGGGGCAGTATCGGGGAGACCCAGTACTTC. Its protein is CASSQDRGSIGETQYF.

This clone has a single count. V is TRBV28 and J is TRBJ1-4; perhaps TRBD1 as D (6 bases). From germline, CDR1 is MDHEN and CDR2 SYDVKM. The CDR3 loop spans 14 amino acids. V was shortened by 6 bases and J by 4 bases, with 12 bases between the two germline ends. CDR3 protein: CASSLPQGNEKLFF. In DNA, the CDR3 is TGTGCCAGCAGCTTACCACAGGGTAATGAAAAACTGTTTTTT.

The table lists this clone with a few counts. This sequence joins TRBV24-1 and TRBJ2-5; D gene unclear. The V gene lost 5 bases and the J gene lost 4 bases, with 10 bases spanning the gap. The CDR3 covers 13 residues. Germline CDR1 and CDR2: KGHDR and SFDVKD. The CDR3: CATSVTSIETQYF. DNA of the CDR3: TGTGCCACCAGTGTGACTTCGATAGAGACCCAGTACTTC.

V and J are TRBV10-1 and TRBJ2-3, with D hard to call. Trimming took 2 bases from V and 6 from J, leaving 9 bases between them. Germline V gives CDR1 WNHNN, CDR2 SYGVQD (reference sequence). The CDR3 consists of 13 residues. The CDR3 protein is CASSENGRDTQYF. The CDR3 DNA follows: TGCGCCAGCAGTGAGAACGGCAGGGATACGCAGTATTTT.

The V gene is TRBV6-4, the J gene TRBJ2-1; TRBD2 matches at 10 bases. The length of the CDR3 is 15 residues. J was trimmed by 2 bases and V by 5 bases; bases with no gene match: 3. Germline V gene sequence: CDR1 MRHNA, CDR2 SNTAGT. The DNA of the CDR3 is TGTGCCAGCAGTCTGCTAGCGGGGGCCTACAATGAGCAGTTCTTC. Its protein is CASSLLAGAYNEQFF.

The chain carries TRBV3-1 (or the pseudogene TRBV3-2) and TRBJ2-7; a weak D match, TRBD1 (5 bases). This CDR3 has 14 residues. The germline CDR1 and CDR2 sequences are LGHDT and YNNKEL (reference sequence). The germline V and J ends were trimmed by 1 base and 4 bases, with 11 bases remaining between them. The CDR3 DNA is TGTGCCAGCAGCCAAGGTCAGGGTCGGTACGAGCAGTACTTC. It encodes CASSQGQGRYEQYF.

The CDR3 sequence is CASSQDWSGTGYGYTF. In DNA, the CDR3 is TGCGCCAGCAGCCAAGATTGGAGTGGGACAGGATATGGCTACACCTTC. The chain is built from TRBV4-1 and TRBJ1-2, with 8 bases that match TRBD1. The CDR3 has 16 residues. V trimming: 0 bases; J trimming: 5 bases; junction bases outside the gene matches: 8. Germline CDR1 MGHRA, CDR2 YSYEKL.

The chain uses TRBV6-5 and TRBJ2-1; 8 bases are a match to TRBD1. V lost 10 bases to trimming and J lost 2 bases; unmatched junction nucleotides: 4. The CDR3 sequence is 13 residues long. Germline-derived CDR1 and CDR2 are MNHEY and SVGAGI. The CDR3 nucleotides read TGTGCCACCTCGACAGGGGCCTACAATGAGCAGTTCTTC. Its translation: CATSTGAYNEQFF.

The chain couples TRBV11-2 to TRBJ1-1; D is perhaps TRBD1 (5 bases). The germline V gene has CDR1 SGHAT and CDR2 FQNNGV. The CDR3 totals 13 residues. The V end lost 3 bases, the J end lost 4 bases, and 9 bases lay between the germline ends. CDR3 coding DNA: TGTGCCAGCAGCTTTCAGGGAGGCACTGAAGCTTTCTTT. This sequence encodes CASSFQGGTEAFF. Complete variable domain (other parts from reference TRBV11-2 and TRBJ1-1): EAGVAQSPRYKIIEKRQSVAFWCNPISGHATLYWYQQILGQGPKLLIQFQNNGVVDDSQLPKDRFSAERLKGVDSTLKIQPAKLEDSAVYLCASSFQGGTEAFFGQGTRLTVV.

This rearrangement joins TRBV5-1 to TRBJ1-5; D gene unclear. Germline V gene sequence: CDR1 SGHRS, CDR2 YFSETQ. CDR3 length: 15 amino acids. Trimming removed 0 bases at V and 0 bases at J, with 7 bases between. Here the CDR3 reads CASSLGAASNQPQHF. The CDR3 coding sequence is TGCGCCAGCAGCTTGGGGGCAGCTAGCAATCAGCCCCAGCATTTT.

The rearrangement uses TRBV27 and TRBJ2-2, with 9 bases lining up with TRBD2. J lost 1 base, V lost 4 bases, and 10 bases had no gene match. The CDR3 consists of 18 residues. Germline values: CDR1 MNHEY, CDR2 SMNVEV (reference sequence). DNA for the CDR3: TGTGCCAGCAGTTCCATTAGCGGGAGAAGGGAGAACACCGGGGAGCTGTTTTTT. It is translated as CASSSISGRRENTGELFF.

This chain links TRBV6-5 with TRBJ1-6, with D possibly TRBD1 on 6 matching bases. Germline V CDR1 and CDR2: MNHEY, SVGAGI. With 5 bases removed from V and 9 bases from J, the gap between germline ends came to 11 bases. The CDR3 consists of 13 residues. The CDR3 reads CASSKDSISPLHF. The CDR3 nucleotides are TGTGCCAGCAGTAAGGACAGCATTTCACCCCTCCACTTT.